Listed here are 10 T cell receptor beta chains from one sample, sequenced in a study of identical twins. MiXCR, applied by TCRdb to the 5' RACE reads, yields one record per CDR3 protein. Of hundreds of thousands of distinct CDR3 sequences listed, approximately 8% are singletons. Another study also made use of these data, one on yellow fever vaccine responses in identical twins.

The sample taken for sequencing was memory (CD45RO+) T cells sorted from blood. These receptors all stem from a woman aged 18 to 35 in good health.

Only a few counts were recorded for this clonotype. The CDR3 DNA sequence: TGTGCCAGCAGCCTACAGGGAGGACGCTATGGCTACACCTTC. Protein: CASSLQGGRYGYTF. The V call is TRBV6-1, the J call TRBJ1-2, with D possibly matching TRBD1 (6 bases). The germline V gene encodes CDR1 MNHNS and CDR2 SASEGT. V was shortened by 6 bases and J by 4 bases, with 15 bases between the two germline ends. The CDR3 extends over 14 amino acids.

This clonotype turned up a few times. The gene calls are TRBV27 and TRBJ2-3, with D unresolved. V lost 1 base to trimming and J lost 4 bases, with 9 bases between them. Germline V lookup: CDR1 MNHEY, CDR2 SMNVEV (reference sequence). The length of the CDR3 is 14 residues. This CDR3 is CASSLFGRADTQYF. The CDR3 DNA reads TGTGCCAGCAGTTTATTCGGGCGCGCAGATACGCAGTATTTT.

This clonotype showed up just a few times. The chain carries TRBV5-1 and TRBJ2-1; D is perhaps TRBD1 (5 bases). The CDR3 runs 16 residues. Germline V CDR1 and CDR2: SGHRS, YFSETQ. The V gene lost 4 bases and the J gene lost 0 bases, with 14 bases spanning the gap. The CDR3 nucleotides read TGCGCCAGCAGCCGACAGCCAACGAGCTCCTACAATGAGCAGTTCTTC. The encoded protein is CASSRQPTSSYNEQFF.

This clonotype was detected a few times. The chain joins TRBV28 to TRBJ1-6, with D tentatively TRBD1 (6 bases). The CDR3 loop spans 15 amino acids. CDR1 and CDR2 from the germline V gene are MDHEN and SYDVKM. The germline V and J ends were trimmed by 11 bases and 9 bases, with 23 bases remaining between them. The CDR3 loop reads CASIPAGARVSPLHF. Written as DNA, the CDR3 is TGTGCCTCTATCCCGGCGGGGGCGCGCGTTTCACCCCTCCACTTT.

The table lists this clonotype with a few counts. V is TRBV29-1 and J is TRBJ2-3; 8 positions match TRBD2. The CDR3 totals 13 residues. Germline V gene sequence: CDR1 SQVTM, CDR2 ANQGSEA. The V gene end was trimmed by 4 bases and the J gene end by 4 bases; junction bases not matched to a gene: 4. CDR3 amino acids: CSVVGLAPDTQYF. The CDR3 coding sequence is TGCAGCGTTGTTGGACTAGCCCCAGATACGCAGTATTTT.

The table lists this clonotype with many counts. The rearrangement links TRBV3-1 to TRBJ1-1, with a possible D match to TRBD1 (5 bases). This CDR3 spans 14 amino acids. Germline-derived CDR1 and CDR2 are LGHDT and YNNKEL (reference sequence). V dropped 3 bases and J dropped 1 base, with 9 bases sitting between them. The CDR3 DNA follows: TGTGCCAGCAGCCATACGACAGAGAACACTGAAGCTTTCTTT. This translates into CASSHTTENTEAFF.

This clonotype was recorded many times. This CDR3 is CASSLSGAQETQYF. As DNA, the CDR3 is TGTGCCAGCAGTTTGAGTGGTGCCCAAGAGACCCAGTACTTC. This rearrangement joins TRBV12-3 or TRBV12-4 to TRBJ2-5; D call uncertain. The CDR3 length is 14 residues. The V gene lost 3 bases and the J gene lost 1 base, with 9 bases spanning the gap.

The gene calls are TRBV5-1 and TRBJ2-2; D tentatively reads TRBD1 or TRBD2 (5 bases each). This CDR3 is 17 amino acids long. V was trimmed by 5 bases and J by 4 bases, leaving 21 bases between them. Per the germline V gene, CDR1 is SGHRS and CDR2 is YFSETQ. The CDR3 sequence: CASRLGQIPGGTGELFF. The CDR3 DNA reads TGCGCCAGCAGGCTAGGACAAATCCCCGGAGGCACCGGGGAGCTGTTTTTT. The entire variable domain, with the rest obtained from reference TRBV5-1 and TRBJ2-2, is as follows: KAGVTQTPRYLIKTRGQQVTLSCSPISGHRSVSWYQQTPGQGLQFLFEYFSETQRNKGNFPGRFSGRQFSNSRSEMNVSTLELGDSALYLCASRLGQIPGGTGELFFGEGSRLTVL.

The CDR3 here is CASSVPAGQPQGETQYF. The CDR3 nucleotides are TGTGCCAGCAGTGTCCCCGCCGGACAGCCCCAGGGAGAGACCCAGTACTTC. V is TRBV25-1 and J is TRBJ2-5, with D tentatively TRBD1 (6 bases). The CDR3 extends over 17 amino acids. Between the trimmed V and J ends, which lost 4 bases and 4 bases, there was a span of 22 bases. Germline V gene sequence: CDR1 MGHDK, CDR2 SYGVNS.

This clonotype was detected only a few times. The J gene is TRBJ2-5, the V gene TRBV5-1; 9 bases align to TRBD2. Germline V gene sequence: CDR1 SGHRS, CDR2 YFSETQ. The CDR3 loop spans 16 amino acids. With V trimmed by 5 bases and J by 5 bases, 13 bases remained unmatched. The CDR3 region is CASSLAGVYDFETQYF. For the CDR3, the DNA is TGCGCCAGCAGTTTAGCGGGAGTATATGACTTCGAGACCCAGTACTTC. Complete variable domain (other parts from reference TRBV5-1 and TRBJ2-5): KAGVTQTPRYLIKTRGQQVTLSCSPISGHRSVSWYQQTPGQGLQFLFEYFSETQRNKGNFPGRFSGRQFSNSRSEMNVSTLELGDSALYLCASSLAGVYDFETQYFGPGTRLLVL.